These 9 T cell receptor beta chains were all obtained from the same sample, sequenced in a study of shared clonotypes between healthy human individuals. This table comes from immunoSEQ multiplex PCR, and its TCRdb copy is limited to in-frame clones, with some not included. This table holds about 1.1 million clones, approximately 78% found once. Sequenced: memory CD4+ T cells from PBMCs. Regarding subset: CD45RA-negative fraction. Receptor source: a young man in good health. Some clones in this sample may be carry-over from other donors' samples.

A word on this clone: The same CDR3 is also encoded by other DNA sequences in this sample. The chain has TRBV28 and TRBJ2-7, with 7 bases matching TRBD1. V lost 2 bases, J lost 1 base, and 5 bases stayed unmatched. This CDR3 contains 15 residues. Germline V gene data show CDR1 as MDHEN and CDR2 as SYDVKM. CDR3 in DNA: TGTGCCAGCAGTTTAAGGGGGACAGTTTCCTACGAGCAGTACTTC. Translated, it gives CASSLRGTVSYEQYF.

This clone was seen a handful of times. As DNA, the CDR3 is TGTGCCAGCAGCTCTCTCAGACAGGCCCCCGAGGGAAACTATGGCTACACCTTC. It translates to CASSSLRQAPEGNYGYTF. The chain carries TRBV7-3 and TRBJ1-2, with D tentatively TRBD1 (6 bases). Germline V gene lookup returns CDR1 SGHTA and CDR2 FQGTGA. This CDR3 is 18 amino acids long. V was clipped by 4 bases and J by 2 bases, with 23 bases between them.

This clone was counted a single time. The genes are TRBV29-1 and TRBJ2-7; either TRBD1 or TRBD2 may supply D (5 bases each). Germline V lookup: CDR1 SQVTM, CDR2 ANQGSEA. Trimming left V 7 bases short and J 0 bases short, with 10 bases between. This CDR3 has 12 amino acids. CDR3 DNA: TGCAGCGGGGGGACGTACTCCTACGAGCAGTACTTC. This gives the protein CSGGTYSYEQYF.

CDR3 region: CASSFNRDSHEQFF. CDR3 bases: TGTGCCAGCAGCTTTAACCGGGACAGTCATGAGCAGTTCTTC. This chain uses TRBV9 with TRBJ2-1; 7 bases fit TRBD1. CDR1 and CDR2 (germline): SGDLS, YYNGEE. The CDR3 runs to 14 residues. V gave up 4 bases and J gave up 8 bases; unmatched junction bases: 9.

The V call is TRBV5-1, the J call TRBJ1-2; TRBD1 aligns across 7 bases. The germline CDR1 and CDR2 sequences are SGHRS and YFSETQ. CDR3 length: 16 residues. The junction had 9 bases not matched to a gene; V was cut back by 4 bases and J by 0 bases. CDR3: CASSREGQQANYGYTF. DNA of the CDR3: TGCGCCAGCAGCCGGGAGGGACAGCAAGCTAACTATGGCTACACCTTC.

The V call is TRBV7-2, the J call TRBJ1-1; TRBD1 is a possible D gene (6 bases). Between the trimmed V and J ends, which lost 2 bases and 1 base, there was a span of 11 bases. The germline V gene has CDR1 SGHTA and CDR2 FQGNSA. The CDR3 is made up of 15 amino acids. The CDR3 nucleotides are TGTGCCAGCAGCTTATCCTTCAGGGGGAACACTGAAGCTTTCTTT. Translated: CASSLSFRGNTEAFF.

A few counts support this clone. The chain uses TRBV27 and TRBJ1-5, with D tentatively TRBD1 (5 bases). Germline values: CDR1 MNHEY, CDR2 SMNVEV (reference sequence). The CDR3 extends over 18 amino acids. With 4 bases removed from V and 0 bases from J, the gap between germline ends came to 19 bases. The CDR3 DNA follows: TGTGCCAGCAGTTCAAAGGACAAGGGGTCTTATAGCAATCAGCCCCAGCATTTT. Amino acid sequence: CASSSKDKGSYSNQPQHF.

The CDR3 region is CASSLGTVNTEAFF. The CDR3 coding sequence is TGTGCCAGCAGCTTAGGGACAGTGAACACTGAAGCTTTCTTT. The chain combines TRBV13 with TRBJ1-1, with a possible D match to TRBD1 (5 bases). The CDR3 loop spans 14 amino acids. Trimming pared 0 bases from V and 0 bases from J, leaving 5 bases between. Germline V gives CDR1 PRHDT, CDR2 FYEKMQ (reference sequence).

This clone was counted between two and nine times. Here the CDR3 reads CASSLAAGVGNTIYF. Here the CDR3 DNA reads TGTGCCAGCAGCTTGGCCGCAGGGGTAGGAAACACCATATATTTT. The chain employs TRBV5-5 and TRBJ1-3; weak D call: TRBD1 (6 bases). Germline V gives CDR1 SGHKS, CDR2 YYEKEE (reference sequence). The V gene lost 0 bases and the J gene lost 4 bases, with 11 bases spanning the gap. The CDR3 has 15 residues. Looking up the rest from reference TRBV5-5 and TRBJ1-3 gives the full variable domain: DAGVTQSPTHLIKTRGQQVTLRCSPISGHKSVSWYQQVLGQGPQFIFQYYEKEERGRGNFPDRFSARQFPNYSSELNVNALLLGDSALYLCASSLAAGVGNTIYFGEGSWLTVV.